This T cell receptor beta chain is drawn from a study of blood T cell repertoires in COVID-19. Sequencing was performed with immunoSEQ multiplex PCR; in TCRdb, only in-frame clones are kept and a portion is missing. This sample carries nearly 400,000 clones, over 85% of them seen once, and the ten largest clones take 1.7%. Germline V gene data show CDR1 as SGHTA and CDR2 as FQGTGA. V was clipped by 6 bases and J by 1 base, with 6 bases between them. The CDR3 runs 13 residues. This chain joins TRBV7-3 and TRBJ2-2; possibly TRBD1 for D (5 bases). The material sequenced was PBMCs or T cells enriched from blood (not recorded which). This clonotype was sampled from a woman younger than 45 who had recovered from COVID-19. CDR3 residues: CASRDRNTGELFF. The CDR3 DNA reads as TGTGCCAGCAGAGACAGGAACACCGGGGAGCTGTTTTTT.